A selection of T cell receptor beta chains follows, all from one sample in a study of T-cell memory formation after mild COVID-19. A single record per CDR3 protein comes from TCRdb applying MiXCR to the 5' RACE reads. The sample has about 350,000 distinct CDR3 sequences, around 30% seen once. The specimen sequenced was PBMCs or a T cell subset sorted from them (not recorded which). These TCRs come from an adult woman who had mild COVID-19 (a few samples of this study predate the infection). Cell type and time point are not known. Each CDR3 is given without its conserved first and last residue. Each record gives: CDR3 protein, V gene, CDR3 length, J gene.

CDR3aa: ASSLGRNSPLH
v_gene: TRBV11-2
len: 11
j_gene: TRBJ1-6

CDR3aa: ASSLTSGRGGTDTQY
v_gene: TRBV5-1
len: 15
j_gene: TRBJ2-3

CDR3aa: ASSLPEGGETQY
v_gene: TRBV7-9
len: 12
j_gene: TRBJ2-5

CDR3aa: AWGSGGAGTQY
v_gene: TRBV30
len: 11
j_gene: TRBJ2-5

CDR3aa: ASSFGNTYNEQF
v_gene: TRBV11-3
len: 12
j_gene: TRBJ2-1

CDR3aa: ASSWRQGGYT
v_gene: TRBV12-3/TRBV12-4
len: 10
j_gene: TRBJ1-2

CDR3aa: ASSLNLGTGELF
v_gene: TRBV5-1
len: 12
j_gene: TRBJ2-2

CDR3aa: ASSFRQVSGATNEKLF
v_gene: TRBV5-5
len: 16
j_gene: TRBJ1-4

CDR3aa: ASSFPDRQETQY
v_gene: TRBV12-3/TRBV12-4
len: 12
j_gene: TRBJ2-5

CDR3aa: ASSNPGQGYWEQF
v_gene: TRBV5-1
len: 13
j_gene: TRBJ2-1

CDR3aa: ASRPTGREGYT
v_gene: TRBV9
len: 11
j_gene: TRBJ1-2

CDR3aa: ASSYLGTGAQETQY
v_gene: TRBV6-2/TRBV6-3
len: 14
j_gene: TRBJ2-5

CDR3aa: SAKDRAAGNTIY
v_gene: TRBV20-1
len: 12
j_gene: TRBJ1-3

CDR3aa: ASSSLGGRGTDTQY
v_gene: TRBV7-6
len: 14
j_gene: TRBJ2-3

CDR3aa: ASSVVAGPNTGELF
v_gene: TRBV9
len: 14
j_gene: TRBJ2-2

CDR3aa: ASSLLSGRTDVSTDTQY
v_gene: TRBV4-2
len: 17
j_gene: TRBJ2-3

CDR3aa: ASSPGILANYEQY
v_gene: TRBV7-2
len: 13
j_gene: TRBJ2-7

CDR3aa: ASSGSYRGLEEQY
v_gene: TRBV2
len: 13
j_gene: TRBJ2-7

CDR3aa: ASSQDPDLRDYEQY
v_gene: TRBV3-1
len: 14
j_gene: TRBJ2-7

CDR3aa: SVDGGQYTGELF
v_gene: TRBV20-1
len: 12
j_gene: TRBJ2-2

CDR3aa: ASSPETSGSYEQY
v_gene: TRBV27
len: 13
j_gene: TRBJ2-7

CDR3aa: ASSLEAGTGAYGYT
v_gene: TRBV5-5
len: 14
j_gene: TRBJ1-2

CDR3aa: ASSLGGIGRNEQF
v_gene: TRBV7-3
len: 13
j_gene: TRBJ2-1

CDR3aa: ATSDQGYYGYT
v_gene: TRBV24-1
len: 11
j_gene: TRBJ1-2

CDR3aa: ASSLQGTIHPNAEAF
v_gene: TRBV5-1
len: 15
j_gene: TRBJ1-1

CDR3aa: ASRPQGQGYLGYT
v_gene: TRBV6-5
len: 13
j_gene: TRBJ1-2

CDR3aa: SARIGGKDTEAF
v_gene: TRBV20-1
len: 12
j_gene: TRBJ1-1

CDR3aa: ASSELSSGRAYEQY
v_gene: TRBV25-1
len: 14
j_gene: TRBJ2-7

CDR3aa: ASSFGRYNEQF
v_gene: TRBV12-3/TRBV12-4
len: 11
j_gene: TRBJ2-1

CDR3aa: ASSVGPSTDTQY
v_gene: TRBV9
len: 12
j_gene: TRBJ2-3

CDR3aa: ASSFSGTGDNEQF
v_gene: TRBV7-2
len: 13
j_gene: TRBJ2-1

CDR3aa: ASIIRGRLETQY
v_gene: TRBV7-3
len: 12
j_gene: TRBJ2-5

CDR3aa: SAPTGVPGLAENYEQF
v_gene: TRBV20-1
len: 16
j_gene: TRBJ2-1

CDR3aa: ASGSDTYEQY
v_gene: TRBV6-6
len: 10
j_gene: TRBJ2-7

CDR3aa: SARAELTDTQY
v_gene: TRBV20-1
len: 11
j_gene: TRBJ2-3

CDR3aa: ASSSRTKTSGSPGTGELF
v_gene: TRBV11-2
len: 18
j_gene: TRBJ2-2

CDR3aa: ASSLLRTGEGETQY
v_gene: TRBV27
len: 14
j_gene: TRBJ2-5

CDR3aa: ASSSPGQGASGELF
v_gene: TRBV4-1
len: 14
j_gene: TRBJ2-2

CDR3aa: ANQLLAGGPREQY
v_gene: TRBV24-1
len: 13
j_gene: TRBJ2-7

CDR3aa: ASSTSDYEQY
v_gene: TRBV6-6
len: 10
j_gene: TRBJ2-7

CDR3aa: ASSGTGSSYNEQF
v_gene: TRBV5-1
len: 13
j_gene: TRBJ2-1